This T cell receptor (beta chain) was recovered during a study of blood T cell repertoires in COVID-19. Study details: In each case, the material was cDNA or gDNA derived from T cells, B-cell-depleted T cells, or PBMCs.

This table comes from immunoSEQ multiplex PCR, and its TCRdb copy is limited to in-frame clones, with some not included. The table includes over 150,000 clones, about nine tenths detected once. This CDR3 is built from 13 residues. The germline V and J ends were trimmed by 0 bases and 4 bases, with 5 bases remaining between them. The germline CDR1 and CDR2 sequences are SGDLS and YYNGEE. The source material was peripheral blood. This chain links TRBV9 with TRBJ2-1; unclear D gene. This TCR derives from a man aged 18-30 years who had recovered from COVID-19. The CDR3 DNA sequence: TGTGCCAGCAGCGTAGATCTGTACAATGAGCAGTTCTTC. Encoded protein: CASSVDLYNEQFF.